This T cell receptor beta chain originates from a study of T cells after yellow fever vaccination. In TCRdb, the 5' RACE reads were re-called with MiXCR into one record per CDR3 protein. The top ten hold 3.2% of the sample, which has hundreds of thousands of distinct CDR3 sequences, about 12% seen once. Only a few counts were recorded for this clonotype. Sequences were derived from CD4+ T cells sorted from PBMCs, sampled 15 days after the yellow fever booster vaccination. This clonotype was sampled from a man aged 18-30 years who received the YFV17D yellow fever vaccine.

Written as DNA, the CDR3 is TGTGCCAGCAGCTTGGTGGGCTTCGACATTCAGTACTTC. Amino acids: CASSLVGFDIQYF. The chain employs TRBV7-2 and TRBJ2-4; unclear D gene. Germline CDR1 and CDR2: SGHTA and FQGNSA. V lost 3 bases to trimming and J lost 8 bases, with 11 bases between them. There are 13 residues in the CDR3. Based on the CDR3 plus reference TRBV7-2 and TRBJ2-4, the full variable domain is GAGVSQSPSNKVTEKGKDVELRCDPISGHTALYWYRQSLGQGLEFLIYFQGNSAPDKSGLPSDRFSAERTGGSVSTLTIQRTQQEDSAVYLCASSLVGFDIQYFGAGTRLSVL.